These T cell receptor beta chains were read from a single sample in a study of blood T cell repertoires in COVID-19. Assay used: immunoSEQ multiplex PCR; TCRdb lists only in-frame clones, some missing. The sample yields about 140,000 clones, around 82% seen once. The source material was peripheral blood. The receptors come from a woman in her sixties with acute or convalescent COVID-19. Each CDR3 is given with its conserved first and last residue. A D gene is named only where the DNA matches it firmly. Only part of the rows carry a size: once, few, many, or a class if the clone is expanded.

clone_size j_call v_call d_call cdr3_aa cdr3_nt
. TRBJ1-5 TRBV2 . CASGKERGGEQPQHF TGTGCCAGCGGGAAAGAGCGGGGAGGGGAACAGCCCCAGCATTTT
. TRBJ1-5 TRBV19 TRBD1 CASSLPRTGGQPQHF TGTGCCAGTAGTTTACCGCGGACAGGGGGTCAGCCCCAGCATTTT
once TRBJ2-7 TRBV11-3 . CASSLEEDYYEQYF TGTGCCAGCAGCTTAGAGGAGGATTACTACGAGCAGTACTTC
. TRBJ2-5 TRBV30 TRBD2 CAWTDTGGETQYF TGTGCCTGGACGGACACCGGGGGGGAGACCCAGTACTTC
. TRBJ2-5 TRBV5-4 . CASSFYLRAQYF TGTGCCAGCAGCTTTTACCTGAGGGCCCAGTACTTC
few TRBJ2-1 TRBV27 TRBD1 CASSSRQGVRNEQFF TGTGCCAGCAGTTCCCGACAGGGAGTTCGAAATGAGCAGTTCTTC
. TRBJ2-5 TRBV30 . CACIPVRGKGETQYF TGTGCCTGTATCCCTGTTAGGGGAAAGGGAGAGACCCAGTACTTC
. TRBJ1-6 TRBV28 TRBD1 CASSLAWTGTSSYNSPLHF TGTGCCAGCAGTTTAGCGTGGACAGGGACGAGCTCCTATAATTCACCCCTCCACTTT
. TRBJ2-2 TRBV29-1 TRBD2 CSARTSGMIGELFF TGCAGCGCCCGGACTAGCGGGATGATCGGGGAGCTGTTTTTT
. TRBJ2-7 TRBV19 . CASSIGGGTLYEQYF TGTGCCAGTAGTATAGGTGGAGGGACCCTCTACGAGCAGTACTTC
. TRBJ2-2 TRBV4-1 . CASSQAPGTGELFF TGCGCCAGCAGCCAAGCCCCGGGGACCGGGGAGCTGTTTTTT
. TRBJ1-5 TRBV29-1 . CSVPSGGGQPQHF TGCAGCGTACCCTCGGGGGGAGGTCAGCCCCAGCATTTT
. TRBJ1-1 TRBV18 . CASSPQGRNTEAFF TGTGCCAGCTCGCCCCAGGGTAGGAACACTGAAGCTTTCTTT
. TRBJ2-3 TRBV11-2 . CASSSRVASVATDTQYF TGTGCCAGCAGCTCCCGAGTGGCTAGCGTAGCCACAGATACGCAGTATTTT
. TRBJ2-1 TRBV24-1 TRBD2 CATSDLASGDYNEQFF TGTGCCACCAGTGATCTTGCGAGCGGGGACTACAATGAGCAGTTCTTC
. TRBJ1-3 TRBV11-2 TRBD1 CASSSRTGSGNTIYF TGTGCCAGCAGCTCACGGACAGGCTCTGGAAACACCATATATTTT
. TRBJ1-2 TRBV18 TRBD1 CASSPGQDRDYGYTF TGTGCCAGCTCACCAGGTCAGGACAGGGACTATGGCTACACCTTC
. TRBJ2-2 TRBV10-2 . CASSDWFGNSPTGELFF TGCGCCAGCAGTGATTGGTTTGGAAACAGTCCCACCGGGGAGCTGTTTTTT
. TRBJ1-1 TRBV20-1 TRBD1 CSASDVGGYTEAFF TGCAGTGCTAGTGATGTAGGGGGCTACACTGAAGCTTTCTTT
once TRBJ1-1 TRBV11-2 . CASSLGAGVGGEAFF TGTGCCAGCAGCTTGGGCGCTGGTGTTGGCGGGGAAGCTTTCTTT
. TRBJ1-1 TRBV10-2 . CASSERPNTEAFF TGCGCCAGCAGTGAGCGTCCTAACACTGAAGCTTTCTTT
. TRBJ2-5 TRBV7-9 . CASSSTRTGLKETQYF TGTGCCAGCAGCTCTACTCGGACAGGACTAAAAGAGACCCAGTACTTC
. TRBJ1-6 TRBV6-5 . CASSRAGQGSPLHF TGTGCCAGCAGCCGCGCAGGGCAGGGATCACCCCTCCACTTT
. TRBJ2-1 TRBV2 . CASRMMGGLANEQFF TGTGCCAGCCGAATGATGGGAGGATTAGCCAATGAGCAGTTCTTC
. TRBJ2-1 TRBV7-3 TRBD2 CASSLTGTSMNEQFF TGTGCCAGCAGCCTCACCGGGACTAGCATGAATGAGCAGTTCTTC
. TRBJ1-1 TRBV2 TRBD1 CASTRTGRTVNTEAFF TGTGCCAGCACCCGGACAGGGCGGACGGTGAACACTGAAGCTTTCTTT
. TRBJ2-3 TRBV5-6 . CASSLGPGYTDTQYF TGTGCCAGCAGCTTGGGGCCAGGTTACACAGATACGCAGTATTTT
. TRBJ2-1 TRBV6-2/TRBV6-3 TRBD2 CASSYSGTSGHGNNRNEQFF TGTGCCAGCAGTTACTCAGGGACTAGCGGCCACGGGAACAACCGGAATGAGCAGTTCTTC
. TRBJ1-2 TRBV20-1 . CSASSTDGYTF TGCAGTGCTAGTTCTACAGATGGCTACACCTTC
. TRBJ1-5 TRBV19 . CASSTTGGLNQPQHF TGTGCCAGTAGTACAACGGGGGGCTTGAATCAGCCCCAGCATTTT
. TRBJ1-2 TRBV19 TRBD1 CASSLGTGEIYGYTF TGTGCCAGTAGTCTCGGGACAGGGGAGATTTATGGCTACACCTTC
. TRBJ2-7 TRBV4-1 TRBD1 CASSQGPRGQVPYEQYF TGCGCCAGCAGCCAAGGACCCAGGGGGCAGGTCCCCTACGAGCAGTACTTC
. TRBJ1-1 TRBV4-1 . CASSWTGGRGTEAFF TGCGCCAGCAGCTGGACCGGGGGGCGAGGCACTGAAGCTTTCTTT
few TRBJ1-1 TRBV10-1 . CASSESAITEAFF TGCGCCAGCAGTGAGTCCGCGATAACTGAAGCTTTCTTT
. TRBJ2-1 TRBV27 . CASSLSTSASHEQFF TGTGCCAGCAGTTTATCGACTAGTGCCTCTCATGAGCAGTTCTTC
. TRBJ2-7 TRBV7-6 TRBD1 CASAQPGTGAHEQYF TGTGCCAGCGCCCAACCCGGGACAGGGGCCCACGAGCAGTACTTC
. TRBJ2-2 TRBV6-5 TRBD2 CASRMSRGGTGELFF TGTGCCAGCAGGATGAGTCGGGGGGGGACCGGGGAGCTGTTTTTT
few TRBJ2-2 TRBV24-1 . CATSDPSTGNTGELFF TGTGCCACCAGTGACCCGTCGACAGGGAACACCGGGGAGCTGTTTTTT
. TRBJ1-2 TRBV7-8 . CASSLATGGSYGYTF TGTGCCAGCAGCTTAGCTACGGGGGGTAGCTATGGCTACACCTTC
. TRBJ1-5 TRBV5-5 . CASSLGGSGSNQPQHF TGTGCCAGCAGCTTAGGCGGTAGCGGCAGCAATCAGCCCCAGCATTTT
. TRBJ2-4 TRBV19 TRBD1 CASSIVRQGAKNIQYF TGTGCCAGTAGTATAGTTAGACAGGGAGCCAAAAACATTCAGTACTTC
. TRBJ2-3 TRBV6-5 TRBD2 CASRSLAGSTDTQYF TGTGCCAGCAGGTCCCTAGCGGGATCCACAGATACGCAGTATTTT
. TRBJ2-7 TRBV5-1 TRBD1 CASSWTGDYEQYF TGCGCCAGCAGCTGGACAGGGGATTACGAGCAGTACTTC
. TRBJ2-5 TRBV27 TRBD1 CASSGGQGARETQYF TGTGCCAGCAGTGGGGGACAGGGGGCGCGGGAGACCCAGTACTTC
few TRBJ2-7 TRBV19 TRBD2 CASRLAGASYEQYF TGTGCCAGTAGGCTAGCGGGGGCTTCCTACGAGCAGTACTTC
once TRBJ2-7 TRBV10-3 . CAISDTGFEQYF TGTGCCATCAGTGACACAGGGTTCGAGCAGTACTTC
. TRBJ1-2 TRBV6-5 . CASSTRGGRDYGYTF TGTGCCAGCAGTACAAGGGGCGGAAGGGACTATGGCTACACCTTC
. TRBJ2-7 TRBV4-1 TRBD2 CASSQNGRAYEQYF TGCGCCAGCAGCCAAAACGGGAGGGCCTACGAGCAGTACTTC
. TRBJ2-5 TRBV5-5 . CASSFWGGTQETQYF TGTGCCAGCAGCTTCTGGGGCGGGACCCAAGAGACCCAGTACTTC
. TRBJ2-5 TRBV3-1/TRBV3-2 . CASSTSRETQYF TGTGCCAGCAGCACCTCCCGGGAGACCCAGTACTTC
. TRBJ2-7 TRBV28 TRBD1 CASSFRQGVPSYEQYF TGTGCCAGCAGTTTTCGTCAGGGGGTTCCTTCCTACGAGCAGTACTTC
. TRBJ1-6 TRBV3-1/TRBV3-2 . CASSQAPNSPLHF TGTGCCAGCAGCCAAGCCCCAAATTCACCCCTCCACTTT
. TRBJ1-3 TRBV28 . CASSSPRRDTIYF TGTGCCAGCAGTTCCCCTCGGAGAGACACCATATATTTT
. TRBJ2-2 TRBV30 . CAWSFRAGELFF TGTGCCTGGAGTTTCAGGGCTGGGGAGCTGTTTTTT
. TRBJ2-1 TRBV11-2 TRBD1 CASSPYGQGRPDEQFF TGTGCCAGCAGCCCCTACGGACAGGGAAGACCCGATGAGCAGTTCTTC